This record concerns one T cell receptor (beta chain) sequence. What it recognizes is unknown. These data come from a study of graft-versus-host responses after intestinal transplantation. Germline V gives CDR1 SGHTA, CDR2 FQGTGA. This CDR3 has 14 amino acids. Trimming removed 5 bases at V and 7 bases at J, with 14 bases between. Study observations and caveats: The authors found GvH clones in recipient marrow, some appearing first in ileum or blood. Those patients showing graft-donor T cell macrochimerism displayed high graft-versus-host to host-versus-graft clonal ratios in allografts. GvH clone levels peaked in circulation, and this peak was associated with early post-transplant HvG declines.

TCRdb keeps only in-frame clones here, not all; method: immunoSEQ multiplex PCR. The sample consists of over 90,000 clones, 90% to 95% of them appearing once. The receptor's source is a human donor who received an intestinal transplant. The material was unstimulated CD8+ T cells sorted from spleen or lymph node cells, obtained before intestinal transplant. This chain uses TRBV7-3 with TRBJ2-2, with D possibly matching TRBD2 (7 bases). DNA of the CDR3: TGTGCCAGCAGCGAAAGGGGGGGCCTCGGGGAGCTGTTTTTT. As protein: CASSERGGLGELFF.